This T cell receptor (beta chain) was identified in a study of blood T cell repertoires in COVID-19. Turning to the study itself: The samples span acute and convalescent COVID-19 from the United States, Italy and Spain. T cells, B-cell-depleted T cells, or PBMCs provided the cDNA or gDNA that served as material.

Study processing details: Amplified reference gene primers provided the basis for estimating nucleated cell counts. Measured with immunoSEQ multiplex PCR; TCRdb has only the in-frame clones, and not every one. V and J calls and clone size come straight from that table; D and trimming were deduced from the DNA. The sample lists approximately 89,000 clones, less than 85% occurring once. This CDR3 contains 14 residues. Trimming removed 3 bases from V and 8 bases from J, with 13 bases in between. The germline V gene has CDR1 SGHTA and CDR2 FQGNSA. The clonotype originates from a woman of 80 years or more with acute or convalescent COVID-19. The chain recombines TRBV7-2 with TRBJ1-4, with D uncertain. The specimen sequenced was peripheral blood. The CDR3 DNA follows: TGTGCCAGCAGCTTTTACCGGACGGGAGAAAAACTGTTTTTT. Protein: CASSFYRTGEKLFF.